Listed here is a single T cell receptor beta chain. This entry is derived from a study of blood T cell repertoires in COVID-19. The overall study: T cells, B-cell-depleted T cells, or PBMCs provided the cDNA or gDNA that served as material.

This CDR3 has 14 residues. Germline values: CDR1 LNHDA, CDR2 SQIVND (reference sequence). The V end lost 6 bases, the J end lost 1 base, and 12 bases lay between the germline ends. Produced via immunoSEQ multiplex PCR; TCRdb's table is partial and in-frame only. The profile covers fewer than 300,000 clones, with approximately 89% appearing a single time and about 1.2% taken by the ten largest. The origin of this receptor is a woman in her 40s with acute COVID-19. The chain uses TRBV19 and TRBJ1-1, with a weak D call TRBD1 (6 bases). Sequenced sample: PBMCs or T cells enriched from blood (not recorded which). Here the CDR3 reads CASSRQVANTEAFF. As DNA, the CDR3 is TGTGCCAGTAGCCGACAGGTAGCGAACACTGAAGCTTTCTTT.